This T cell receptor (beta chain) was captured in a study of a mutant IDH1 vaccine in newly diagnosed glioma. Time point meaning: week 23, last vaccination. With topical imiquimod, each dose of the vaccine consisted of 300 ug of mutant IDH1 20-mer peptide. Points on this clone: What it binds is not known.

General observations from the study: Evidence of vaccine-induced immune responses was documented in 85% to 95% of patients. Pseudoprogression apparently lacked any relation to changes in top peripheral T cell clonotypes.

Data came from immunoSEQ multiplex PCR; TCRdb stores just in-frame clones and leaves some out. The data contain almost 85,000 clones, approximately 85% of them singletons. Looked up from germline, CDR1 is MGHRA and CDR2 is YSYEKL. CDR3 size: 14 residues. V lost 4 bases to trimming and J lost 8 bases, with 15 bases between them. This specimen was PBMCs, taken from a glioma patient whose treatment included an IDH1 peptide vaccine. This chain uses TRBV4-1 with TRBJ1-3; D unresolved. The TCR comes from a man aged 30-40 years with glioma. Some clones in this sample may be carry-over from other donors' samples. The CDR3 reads CASSLGRNTDTIYF. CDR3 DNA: TGCGCCAGCAGCCTCGGACGGAATACTGACACCATATATTTT.